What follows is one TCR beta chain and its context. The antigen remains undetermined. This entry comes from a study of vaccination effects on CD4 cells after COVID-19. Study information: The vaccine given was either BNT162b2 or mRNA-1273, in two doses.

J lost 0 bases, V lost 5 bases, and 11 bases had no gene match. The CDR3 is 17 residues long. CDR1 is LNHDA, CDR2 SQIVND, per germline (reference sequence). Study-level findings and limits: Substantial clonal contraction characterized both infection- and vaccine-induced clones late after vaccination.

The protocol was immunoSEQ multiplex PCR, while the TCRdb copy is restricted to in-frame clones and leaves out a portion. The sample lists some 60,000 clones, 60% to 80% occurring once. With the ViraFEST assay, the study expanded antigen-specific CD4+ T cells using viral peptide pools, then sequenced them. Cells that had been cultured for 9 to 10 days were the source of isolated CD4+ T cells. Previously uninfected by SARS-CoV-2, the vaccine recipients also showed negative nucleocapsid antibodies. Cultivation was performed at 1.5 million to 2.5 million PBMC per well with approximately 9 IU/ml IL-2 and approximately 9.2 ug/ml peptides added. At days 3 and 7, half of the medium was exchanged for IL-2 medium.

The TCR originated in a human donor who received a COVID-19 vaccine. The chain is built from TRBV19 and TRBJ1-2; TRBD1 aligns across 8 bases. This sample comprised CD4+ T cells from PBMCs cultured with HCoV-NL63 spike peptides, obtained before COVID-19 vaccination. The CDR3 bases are TGTGCCAGTAGTCTATTGCTGACAGGGGATCCTAACTATGGCTACACCTTC. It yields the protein CASSLLLTGDPNYGYTF. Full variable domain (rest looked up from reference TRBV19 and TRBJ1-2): DGGITQSPKYLFRKEGQNVTLSCEQNLNHDAMYWYRQDPGQGLRLIYYSQIVNDFQKGDIAEGYSVSREKKESFPLTVTSAQKNPTAFYLCASSLLLTGDPNYGYTFGSGTRLTVV.